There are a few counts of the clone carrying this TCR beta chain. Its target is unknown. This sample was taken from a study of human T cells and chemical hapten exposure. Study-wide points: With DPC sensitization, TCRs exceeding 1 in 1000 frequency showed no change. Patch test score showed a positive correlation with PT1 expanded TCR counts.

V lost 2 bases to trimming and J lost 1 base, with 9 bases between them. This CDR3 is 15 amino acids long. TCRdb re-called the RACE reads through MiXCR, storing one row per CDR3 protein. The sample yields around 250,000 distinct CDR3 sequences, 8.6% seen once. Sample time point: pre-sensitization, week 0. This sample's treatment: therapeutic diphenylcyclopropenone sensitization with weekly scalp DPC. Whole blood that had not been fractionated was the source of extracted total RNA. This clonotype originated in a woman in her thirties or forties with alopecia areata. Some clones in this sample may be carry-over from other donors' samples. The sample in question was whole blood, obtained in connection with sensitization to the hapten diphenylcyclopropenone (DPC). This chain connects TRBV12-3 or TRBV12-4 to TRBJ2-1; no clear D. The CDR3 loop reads CASSLMAISYNEQFF. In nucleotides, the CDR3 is TGTGCCAGCAGTTTAATGGCAATTTCCTACAATGAGCAGTTCTTC.